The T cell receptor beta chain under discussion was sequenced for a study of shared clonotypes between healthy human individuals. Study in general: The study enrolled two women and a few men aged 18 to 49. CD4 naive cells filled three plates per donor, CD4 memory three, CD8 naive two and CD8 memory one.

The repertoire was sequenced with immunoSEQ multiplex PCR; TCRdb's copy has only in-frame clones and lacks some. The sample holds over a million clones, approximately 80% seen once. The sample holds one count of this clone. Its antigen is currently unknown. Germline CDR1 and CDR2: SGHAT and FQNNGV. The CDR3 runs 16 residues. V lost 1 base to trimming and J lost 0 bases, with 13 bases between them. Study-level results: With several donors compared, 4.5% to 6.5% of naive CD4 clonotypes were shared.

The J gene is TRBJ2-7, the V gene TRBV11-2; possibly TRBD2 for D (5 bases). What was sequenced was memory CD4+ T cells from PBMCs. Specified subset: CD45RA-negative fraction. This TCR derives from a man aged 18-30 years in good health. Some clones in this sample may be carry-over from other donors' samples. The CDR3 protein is CASSLARVTSSYEQYF. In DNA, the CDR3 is TGTGCCAGCAGCTTAGCTCGGGTCACTAGCTCCTACGAGCAGTACTTC.